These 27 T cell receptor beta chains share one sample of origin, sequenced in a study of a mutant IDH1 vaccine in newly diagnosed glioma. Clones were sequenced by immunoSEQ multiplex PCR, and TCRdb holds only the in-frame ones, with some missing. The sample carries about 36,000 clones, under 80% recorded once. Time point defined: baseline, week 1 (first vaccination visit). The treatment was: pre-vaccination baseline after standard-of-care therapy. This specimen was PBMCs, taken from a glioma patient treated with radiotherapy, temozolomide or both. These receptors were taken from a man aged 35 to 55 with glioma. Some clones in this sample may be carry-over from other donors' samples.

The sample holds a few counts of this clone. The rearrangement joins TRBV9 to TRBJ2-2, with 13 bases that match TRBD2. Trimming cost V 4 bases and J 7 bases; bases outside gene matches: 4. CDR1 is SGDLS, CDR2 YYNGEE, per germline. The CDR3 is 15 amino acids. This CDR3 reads CASSTRTSGGGELFF. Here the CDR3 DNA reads TGTGCCAGCAGCACCCGGACTAGCGGGGGCGGGGAGCTGTTTTTT.

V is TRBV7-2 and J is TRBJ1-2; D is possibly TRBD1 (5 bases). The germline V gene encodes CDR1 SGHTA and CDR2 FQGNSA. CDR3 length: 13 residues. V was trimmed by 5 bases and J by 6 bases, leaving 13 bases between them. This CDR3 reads CASSLRAGHGYTF. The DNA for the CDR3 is TGTGCCAGCAGCCTCCGGGCAGGGCATGGCTACACCTTC.

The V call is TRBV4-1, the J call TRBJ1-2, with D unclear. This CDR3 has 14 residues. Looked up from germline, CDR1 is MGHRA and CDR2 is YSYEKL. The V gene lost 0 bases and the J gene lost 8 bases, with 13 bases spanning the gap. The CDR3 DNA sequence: TGCGCCAGCAGCCAAGAAATCCCTGGGTACGGCTACACCTTC. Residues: CASSQEIPGYGYTF.

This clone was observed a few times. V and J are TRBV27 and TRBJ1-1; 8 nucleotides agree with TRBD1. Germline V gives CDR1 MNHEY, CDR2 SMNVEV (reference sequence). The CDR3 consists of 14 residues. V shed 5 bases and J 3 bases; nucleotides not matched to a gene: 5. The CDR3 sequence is CASSRTGRDTEAFF. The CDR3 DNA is TGTGCCAGCAGTCGGACAGGGCGGGACACTGAAGCTTTCTTT.

CDR3 coding DNA: TGTGCCAGCAGCAACGGGGCACGCAACAAGCTGGTAGAGACCCAGTACTTC. Encoded protein: CASSNGARNKLVETQYF. The chain links TRBV5-6 to TRBJ2-5, with D possibly called TRBD1 or TRBD2 (5 bases each). Germline values: CDR1 SGHDT, CDR2 YYEEEE. This CDR3 has 17 amino acids. The V end was cut by 4 bases, the J end by 4 bases, with 23 bases between.

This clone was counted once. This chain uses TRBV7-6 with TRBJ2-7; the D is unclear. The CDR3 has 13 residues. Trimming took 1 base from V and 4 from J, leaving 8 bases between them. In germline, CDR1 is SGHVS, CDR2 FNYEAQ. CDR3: CASSLGGVYEQYF. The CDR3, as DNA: TGTGCCAGCAGCTTAGGAGGAGTTTACGAGCAGTACTTC.

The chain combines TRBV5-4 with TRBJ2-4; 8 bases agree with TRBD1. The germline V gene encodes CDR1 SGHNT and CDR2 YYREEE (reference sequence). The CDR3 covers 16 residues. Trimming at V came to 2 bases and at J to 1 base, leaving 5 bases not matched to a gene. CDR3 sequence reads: CASSFPGGFAKNIQYF. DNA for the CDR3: TGTGCCAGCAGCTTCCCAGGGGGCTTTGCCAAAAACATTCAGTACTTC.

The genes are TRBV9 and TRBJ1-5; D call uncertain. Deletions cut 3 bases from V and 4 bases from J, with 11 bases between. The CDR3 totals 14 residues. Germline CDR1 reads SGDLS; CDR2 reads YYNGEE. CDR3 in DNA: TGTGCCAGCAGCGACGGAGAGAGAAATCAGCCCCAGCATTTT. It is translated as CASSDGERNQPQHF.

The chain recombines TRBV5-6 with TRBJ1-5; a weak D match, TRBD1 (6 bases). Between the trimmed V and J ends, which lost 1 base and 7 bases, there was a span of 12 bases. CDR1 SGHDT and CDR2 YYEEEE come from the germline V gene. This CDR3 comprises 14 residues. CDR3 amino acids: CASSLLGGGQPQHF. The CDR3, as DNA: TGTGCCAGCAGCTTGTTAGGGGGAGGCCAGCCCCAGCATTTT.

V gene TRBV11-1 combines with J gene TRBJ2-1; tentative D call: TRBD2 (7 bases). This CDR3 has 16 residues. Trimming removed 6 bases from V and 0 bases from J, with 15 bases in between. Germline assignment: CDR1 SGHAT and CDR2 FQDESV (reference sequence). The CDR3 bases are TGTGCCAGCAGTCCTGAGGGGGGGTACTCCTACAATGAGCAGTTCTTC. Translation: CASSPEGGYSYNEQFF.

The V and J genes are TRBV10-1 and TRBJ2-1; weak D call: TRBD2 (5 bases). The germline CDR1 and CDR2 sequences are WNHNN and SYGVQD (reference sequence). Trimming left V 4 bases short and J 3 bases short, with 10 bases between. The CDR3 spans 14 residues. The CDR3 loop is CASSVSGVYNEQFF. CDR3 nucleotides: TGCGCCAGCAGTGTATCCGGGGTCTACAATGAGCAGTTCTTC.

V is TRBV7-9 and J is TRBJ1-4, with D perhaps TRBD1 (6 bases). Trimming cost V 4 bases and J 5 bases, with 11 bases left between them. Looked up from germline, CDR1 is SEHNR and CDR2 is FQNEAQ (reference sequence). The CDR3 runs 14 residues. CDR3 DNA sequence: TGTGCCAGCAGCTCTCGGGACACAAATGAAAAACTGTTTTTT. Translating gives CASSSRDTNEKLFF.

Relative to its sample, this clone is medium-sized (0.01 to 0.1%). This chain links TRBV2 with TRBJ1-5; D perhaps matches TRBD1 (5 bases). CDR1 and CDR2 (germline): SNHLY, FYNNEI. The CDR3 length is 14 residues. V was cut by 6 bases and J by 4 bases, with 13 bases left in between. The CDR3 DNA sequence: TGTGCCAGCAGGGGGGACCCTACTAATCAGCCCCAGCATTTT. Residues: CASRGDPTNQPQHF.

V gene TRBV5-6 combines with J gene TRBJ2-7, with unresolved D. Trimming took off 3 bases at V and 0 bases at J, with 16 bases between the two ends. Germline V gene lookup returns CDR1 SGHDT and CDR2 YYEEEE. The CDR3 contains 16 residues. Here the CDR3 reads CASSSGPPGSSYEQYF. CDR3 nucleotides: TGTGCCAGCAGCTCGGGTCCCCCAGGTAGCTCCTACGAGCAGTACTTC.

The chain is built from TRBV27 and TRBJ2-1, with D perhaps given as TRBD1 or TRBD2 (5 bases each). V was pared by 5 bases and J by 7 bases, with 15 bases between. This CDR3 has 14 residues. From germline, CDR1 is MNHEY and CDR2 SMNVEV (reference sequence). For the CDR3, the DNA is TGTGCCAGCAGTGAGAGGACGGGGCCTAATGAGCAGTTCTTC. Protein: CASSERTGPNEQFF.

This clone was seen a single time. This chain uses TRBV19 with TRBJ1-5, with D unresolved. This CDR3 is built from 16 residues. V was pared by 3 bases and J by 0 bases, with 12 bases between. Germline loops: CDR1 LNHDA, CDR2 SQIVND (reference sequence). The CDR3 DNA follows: TGTGCCAGTAGTATGCGGTTTTCTTATAGCAATCAGCCCCAGCATTTT. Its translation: CASSMRFSYSNQPQHF.

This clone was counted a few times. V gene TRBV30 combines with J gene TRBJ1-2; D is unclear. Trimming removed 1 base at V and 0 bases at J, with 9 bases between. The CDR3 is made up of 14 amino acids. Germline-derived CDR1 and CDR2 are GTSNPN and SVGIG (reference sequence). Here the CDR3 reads CAWSAYSANYGYTF. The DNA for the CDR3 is TGTGCCTGGAGTGCCTACAGTGCTAACTATGGCTACACCTTC. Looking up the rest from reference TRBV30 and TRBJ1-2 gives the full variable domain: SQTIHQWPATLVQPVGSPLSLECTVEGTSNPNLYWYRQAAGRGLQLLFYSVGIGQISSEVPQNLSASRPQDRQFILSSKKLLLSDSGFYLCAWSAYSANYGYTFGSGTRLTVV.

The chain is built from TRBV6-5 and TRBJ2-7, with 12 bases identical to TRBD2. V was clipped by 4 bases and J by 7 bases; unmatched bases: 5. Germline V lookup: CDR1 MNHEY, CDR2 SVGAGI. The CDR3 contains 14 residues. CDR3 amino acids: CASSSTSGGREQYF. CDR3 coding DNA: TGTGCCAGCAGTTCGACTAGCGGGGGTCGGGAGCAGTACTTC.

CDR3 sequence: CASRLGSYGADTQYF. The CDR3, as DNA: TGTGCCAGCAGGTTAGGGAGCTACGGGGCAGATACGCAGTATTTT. The chain links TRBV27 to TRBJ2-3; D might be TRBD2 (5 bases). The germline V gene has CDR1 MNHEY and CDR2 SMNVEV (reference sequence). Deletions cut 6 bases from V and 4 bases from J, with 17 bases between. This CDR3 region has 15 residues.

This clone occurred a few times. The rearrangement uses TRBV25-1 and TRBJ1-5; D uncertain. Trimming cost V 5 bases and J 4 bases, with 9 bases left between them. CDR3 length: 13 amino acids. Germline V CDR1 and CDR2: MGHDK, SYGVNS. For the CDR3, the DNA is TGTGCCAGCAGTATAAGTCTAAATCAGCCCCAGCATTTT. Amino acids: CASSISLNQPQHF.

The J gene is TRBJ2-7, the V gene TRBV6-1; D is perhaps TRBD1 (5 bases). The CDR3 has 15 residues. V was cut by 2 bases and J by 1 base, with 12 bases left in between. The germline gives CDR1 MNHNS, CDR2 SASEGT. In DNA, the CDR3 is TGTGCCAGCAGTGAAAACGGACCAGGGTCCTACGAGCAGTACTTC. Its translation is CASSENGPGSYEQYF.

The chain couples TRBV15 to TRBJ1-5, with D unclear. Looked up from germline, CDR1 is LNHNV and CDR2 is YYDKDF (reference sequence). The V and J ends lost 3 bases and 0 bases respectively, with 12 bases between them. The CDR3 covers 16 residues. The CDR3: CATSSLQHNSNQPQHF. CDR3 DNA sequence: TGTGCCACCAGCAGCCTCCAGCACAATAGCAATCAGCCCCAGCATTTT.

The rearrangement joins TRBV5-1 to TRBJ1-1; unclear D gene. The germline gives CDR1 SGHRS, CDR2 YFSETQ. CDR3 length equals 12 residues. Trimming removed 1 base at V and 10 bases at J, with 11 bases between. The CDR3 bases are TGCGCCAGCAGCTTGAGTGGGCTTGGAGCTTTCTTT. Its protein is CASSLSGLGAFF.

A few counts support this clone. The DNA for the CDR3 is TGTGCCAGCAGTTACTCACAACTAAGCTCCTACAATGAGCAGTTCTTC. It is translated as CASSYSQLSSYNEQFF. The chain couples TRBV6-5 to TRBJ2-1; no firm D call. Per the germline V gene, CDR1 is MNHEY and CDR2 is SVGAGI. Trimming pared 0 bases from V and 0 bases from J, leaving 9 bases between. This CDR3 is 16 amino acids long.

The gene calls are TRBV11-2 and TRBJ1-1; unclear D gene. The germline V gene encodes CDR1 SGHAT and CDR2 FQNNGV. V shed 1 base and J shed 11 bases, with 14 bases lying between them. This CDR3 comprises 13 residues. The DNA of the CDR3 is TGTGCCAGCAGCTTAGTAACAGCGGGGATGGCTTTCTTT. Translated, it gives CASSLVTAGMAFF.

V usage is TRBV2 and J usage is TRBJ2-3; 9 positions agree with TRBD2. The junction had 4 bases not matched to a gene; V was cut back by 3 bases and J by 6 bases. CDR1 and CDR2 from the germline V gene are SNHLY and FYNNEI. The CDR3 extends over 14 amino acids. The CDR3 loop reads CASSDRGGADTQYF. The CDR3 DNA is TGTGCCAGCAGTGATCGCGGGGGGGCGGATACGCAGTATTTT.

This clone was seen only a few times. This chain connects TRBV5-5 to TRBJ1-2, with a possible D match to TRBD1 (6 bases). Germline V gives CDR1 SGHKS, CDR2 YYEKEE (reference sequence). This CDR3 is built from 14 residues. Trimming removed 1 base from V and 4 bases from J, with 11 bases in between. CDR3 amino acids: CASSLKDSTYGYTF. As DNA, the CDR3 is TGTGCCAGCAGCTTGAAGGACAGTACCTATGGCTACACCTTC.